These 28 T cell receptor beta chains came from one sample sequenced in a study of blood T cell repertoires in COVID-19. TCRdb keeps only in-frame clones here, not all; method: immunoSEQ multiplex PCR. The sample has roughly 130,000 clones; more than 75% are singletons. What was sequenced was peripheral blood. The source is an older woman with acute or convalescent COVID-19.

The chain links TRBV5-1 to TRBJ1-2; 8 bases agree with TRBD1. The CDR3 contains 15 residues. The germline gives CDR1 SGHRS, CDR2 YFSETQ. The trim removed 3 bases at V and 4 bases at J, leaving 8 bases unmatched. CDR3 sequence (DNA): TGCGCCAGCAGCTCCTACCCGGGACAGGTCTATGGCTACACCTTC. Its translation is CASSSYPGQVYGYTF.

This chain uses TRBV18 with TRBJ1-4; 8 bases fit TRBD1. Germline values: CDR1 KGHSH, CDR2 LQKENI. With 2 bases clipped from V and 6 bases from J, the junction kept 2 bases outside the gene matches. This CDR3 has 14 amino acids. The CDR3 loop reads CASSPDRGHEKLFF. CDR3 in DNA: TGTGCCAGCTCACCAGACAGGGGTCATGAAAAACTGTTTTTT.

This chain uses TRBV28 with TRBJ1-2, with D perhaps matching TRBD1 (5 bases). Trimming stripped 5 bases from V and 3 bases from J, with 13 bases between. This CDR3 is 14 amino acids long. Looked up from germline, CDR1 is MDHEN and CDR2 is SYDVKM. The chain's CDR3 is CASSRQGTDYGYTF. In DNA form, the CDR3 reads TGTGCCAGCAGTCGCCAAGGGACTGACTATGGCTACACCTTC.

This chain uses TRBV5-1 with TRBJ1-5; 7 nucleotides line up with TRBD1. Trimming cost V 4 bases and J 5 bases; bases outside gene matches: 9. In germline, CDR1 is SGHRS, CDR2 YFSETQ. This CDR3 has 15 amino acids. The DNA of the CDR3 is TGCGCCAGCAGCATGGGGGACAGCACTTATCAGCCCCAGCATTTT. This gives the protein CASSMGDSTYQPQHF.

V and J are TRBV7-3 and TRBJ2-3; 8 bases are shared with TRBD2. Germline CDR1 reads SGHTA; CDR2 reads FQGTGA. Trimming took 5 bases from V and 1 from J; bases not matched to a gene: 11. The CDR3 has 17 residues. CDR3 residues: CASSRGNVGRGTDTQYF. The CDR3 nucleotides read TGTGCCAGCAGCCGCGGTAATGTCGGGAGGGGCACAGATACGCAGTATTTT.

The V and J genes are TRBV28 and TRBJ1-1, with D perhaps TRBD1 (6 bases). The CDR3 is made up of 15 amino acids. The ends were cut back, 6 bases at V and 3 bases at J, with 17 bases in the middle. CDR1 is MDHEN and CDR2 is SYDVKM in the germline V gene. The CDR3 reads CASSPAGGAYTEAFF. In nucleotides, the CDR3 is TGTGCCAGCAGCCCCGCCGGGGGGGCCTACACTGAAGCTTTCTTT.

V usage is TRBV25-1 and J usage is TRBJ1-2; 8 bases match TRBD1. With V trimmed by 6 bases and J by 5 bases, 8 bases remained unmatched. Germline V gives CDR1 MGHDK, CDR2 SYGVNS. The CDR3 has 14 amino acids. The DNA for the CDR3 is TGTGCCAGCAGCGGGGGACAGGCGATTTATGGCTACACCTTC. Protein product: CASSGGQAIYGYTF.

The chain joins TRBV3-1 (or the pseudogene TRBV3-2) to TRBJ1-2; possible D gene TRBD1, 6 bases. CDR1 is LGHDT and CDR2 is YNNKEL in the germline V gene (reference sequence). This CDR3 has 15 residues. Trimming removed 1 base from V and 2 bases from J, with 11 bases in between. CDR3 protein: CASSQGQVNNYGYTF. DNA for the CDR3: TGTGCCAGCAGCCAAGGACAGGTCAACAACTATGGCTACACCTTC.

The rearrangement uses TRBV6-5 and TRBJ1-2, with TRBD1 as a possible D gene (6 bases). Germline V CDR1 and CDR2: MNHEY, SVGAGI. Trimming removed 7 bases from V and 5 bases from J, with 14 bases in between. The CDR3 covers 13 residues. For the CDR3, the DNA is TGTGCCAGCACCCTAGGGGGGGAGTATGGCTACACCTTC. It yields the protein CASTLGGEYGYTF.

In DNA, the CDR3 is TGTGCCAGCAGCCAAGGACTAGCGACTTACAATGAGCAGTTCTTC. The encoded protein is CASSQGLATYNEQFF. The chain links TRBV14 to TRBJ2-1; 8 positions match TRBD2. Germline V gene sequence: CDR1 SGHDN, CDR2 FVKESK. V lost 1 base, J lost 4 bases, and 3 bases stayed unmatched. This CDR3 is built from 15 residues.

The CDR3 DNA is TGTGCCAGCAGTGGGGGTCAAGGCGGGGGCACAGATACGCAGTATTTT. Translation: CASSGGQGGGTDTQYF. V is TRBV2 and J is TRBJ2-3, with D possibly TRBD2 on 6 matching bases. Trimming left V 4 bases short and J 1 base short, with 15 bases between. Germline lookup yields CDR1 SNHLY and CDR2 FYNNEI. The length of the CDR3 is 16 residues.

The chain employs TRBV30 and TRBJ1-4, with D perhaps TRBD1 (6 bases). Germline V lookup: CDR1 GTSNPN, CDR2 SVGIG (reference sequence). The CDR3 spans 14 residues. Trimming shortened V by 1 base and J by 10 bases, and 16 bases separated the two germline ends. This CDR3 is CAWSARAQQGKLFF. Here the CDR3 DNA reads TGTGCCTGGAGTGCTCGTGCCCAACAGGGAAAACTGTTTTTT.

The chain joins TRBV11-3 to TRBJ2-3, with 7 bases matching TRBD2. Per germline, CDR1 SGHNT and CDR2 YENEEA. After removal of 0 bases from V and 2 bases from J, the junction contained 2 bases not matched to a gene. The CDR3 is 15 residues long. The CDR3: CASSLDGRTTDTQYF. The CDR3 DNA follows: TGTGCCAGCAGCTTAGACGGGAGGACCACAGATACGCAGTATTTT.

V gene TRBV28 combines with J gene TRBJ2-1, with D unresolved. The CDR3 covers 12 residues. V was cut by 8 bases and J by 2 bases, with 7 bases left in between. Germline V lookup: CDR1 MDHEN, CDR2 SYDVKM. CDR3 bases: TGTGCCAGCGGGCCGACCTACAATGAGCAGTTCTTC. It yields the protein CASGPTYNEQFF.

The V call is TRBV9, the J call TRBJ1-4, with D maybe TRBD1 (5 bases). The germline V gene has CDR1 SGDLS and CDR2 YYNGEE. This CDR3 spans 14 amino acids. Trimming removed 2 bases from V and 6 bases from J, with 11 bases in between. This chain's CDR3 is CASSVGGIDEKLFF. CDR3 nucleotides: TGTGCCAGCAGCGTGGGGGGAATAGATGAAAAACTGTTTTTT.

V and J are TRBV28 and TRBJ1-2; D uncertain. V lost 4 bases and J 3 bases, leaving 18 bases between the germline ends. This CDR3 contains 16 residues. Germline V lookup: CDR1 MDHEN, CDR2 SYDVKM. In nucleotides, the CDR3 is TGTGCCAGCAGTTCCCCGCTGGGAGGGATCGACTATGGCTACACCTTC. Protein sequence: CASSSPLGGIDYGYTF.

V is TRBV29-1 and J is TRBJ2-3, with 8 nucleotides matching TRBD1. This CDR3 has 14 residues. Losses at the gene ends were 1 base for V and 6 bases for J; bases not matched to a gene: 6. Germline lookup yields CDR1 SQVTM and CDR2 ANQGSEA. The CDR3 loop is CSVEVTQGADTQYF. CDR3 DNA: TGCAGCGTTGAAGTAACGCAGGGGGCCGATACGCAGTATTTT.

This chain uses TRBV15 with TRBJ2-1; 11 bases agree with TRBD2. Per germline, CDR1 LNHNV and CDR2 YYDKDF (reference sequence). CDR3 length: 16 residues. With 0 bases clipped from V and 9 bases from J, the junction kept 7 bases outside the gene matches. CDR3 protein: CATSRDPLAGVSEQFF. The CDR3 DNA follows: TGTGCCACCAGCAGAGATCCACTAGCGGGAGTGAGTGAGCAGTTCTTC.

The chain is built from TRBV5-1 and TRBJ1-6; TRBD1 matches 9 bases. CDR3 length: 15 amino acids. Germline CDR1 is SGHRS and CDR2 is YFSETQ. V lost 4 bases to trimming and J lost 5 bases; unmatched junction nucleotides: 4. CDR3 DNA: TGCGCCAGCAGCCGCCGGACAGGGGATAATTCACCCCTCCACTTT. Translated: CASSRRTGDNSPLHF.

The V call is TRBV12-3 or TRBV12-4, the J call TRBJ2-3; a possible D gene is TRBD2 (6 bases). Trimming left V 7 bases short and J 9 bases short, with 17 bases between. The CDR3 length is 13 residues. The CDR3 loop reads CASTLSGLYTQYF. CDR3 bases: TGTGCCAGCACTCTCTCGGGACTGTACACGCAGTATTTT.

J is TRBJ2-1 and V is TRBV7-3; D might be TRBD2 (5 bases). The CDR3 is 15 residues long. Trimming left V 3 bases short and J 2 bases short, with 11 bases between. Germline assignment: CDR1 SGHTA and CDR2 FQGTGA. As DNA, the CDR3 is TGTGCCAGCAGCTTTGGGAGCTTCCCCTACAATGAGCAGTTCTTC. Translated: CASSFGSFPYNEQFF.

V and J are TRBV5-1 and TRBJ1-2, with D perhaps matching TRBD1 (5 bases). CDR3 length: 16 amino acids. Trimming shortened V by 1 base and J by 3 bases, and 16 bases separated the two germline ends. CDR1 and CDR2 from the germline V gene are SGHRS and YFSETQ. In DNA, the CDR3 is TGCGCCAGCAGCTTGCAACCGACAGTCCGTGACTATGGCTACACCTTC. It is translated as CASSLQPTVRDYGYTF.

This chain uses TRBV6-5 with TRBJ1-1; 8 nucleotides match TRBD1. Trimming at V came to 8 bases and at J to 7 bases, leaving 15 bases not matched to a gene. Germline CDR1 MNHEY, CDR2 SVGAGI. The CDR3 contains 15 residues. The CDR3 DNA reads TGTGCCAGCCAAGGTTCGCGTCCACAGGGGGGTGAAGCTTTCTTT. Protein product: CASQGSRPQGGEAFF.

This clone was seen once. The J gene is TRBJ2-6, the V gene TRBV19; the D is unclear. V lost 4 bases and J 0 bases, leaving 10 bases between the germline ends. The germline V gene has CDR1 LNHDA and CDR2 SQIVND (reference sequence). This CDR3 has 16 amino acids. The CDR3 loop reads CASSTPKRSGANVLTF. The CDR3 DNA follows: TGTGCCAGTAGTACCCCCAAGCGCTCTGGGGCCAACGTCCTGACTTTC.

This chain links TRBV5-4 with TRBJ1-1; D is possibly TRBD1 (5 bases). With 1 base removed from V and 7 bases from J, the gap between germline ends came to 20 bases. Germline V gene lookup returns CDR1 SGHNT and CDR2 YYREEE (reference sequence). This CDR3 region has 16 residues. CDR3 loop: CASSLHGAVLINEAFF. CDR3 DNA: TGTGCCAGCAGCTTGCATGGGGCAGTCCTCATAAATGAAGCTTTCTTT. The full variable domain, completed using reference TRBV5-4 and TRBJ1-1, is ETGVTQSPTHLIKTRGQQVTLRCSSQSGHNTVSWYQQALGQGPQFIFQYYREEENGRGNFPPRFSGLQFPNYSSELNVNALELDDSALYLCASSLHGAVLINEAFFGQGTRLTVV.

The chain couples TRBV13 to TRBJ1-1; D is unresolved. The V end lost 3 bases, the J end lost 2 bases, and 13 bases lay between the germline ends. In germline, CDR1 is PRHDT, CDR2 FYEKMQ (reference sequence). There are 15 residues in the CDR3. In DNA form, the CDR3 reads TGTGCCAGCAGCTTTTTGGGGAGGGAAAACACTGAAGCTTTCTTT. This gives the protein CASSFLGRENTEAFF.

The chain is built from TRBV12-5 and TRBJ1-1, with no clear D. The ends were cut back, 1 base at V and 3 bases at J, with 9 bases in the middle. CDR1 and CDR2 (germline): LGHNT, FRNRAP. The CDR3 is made up of 14 amino acids. CDR3 bases: TGTGCTAGTGGTTTGGCCCGCGCGGACACTGAAGCTTTCTTT. This codes for CASGLARADTEAFF.

This clone was counted only a few times. The V call is TRBV7-3, the J call TRBJ2-2, with 7 nucleotides matching TRBD1. The length of the CDR3 is 14 residues. V shed 1 base and J 7 bases; nucleotides not matched to a gene: 3. Germline CDR1 reads SGHTA; CDR2 reads FQGTGA. As DNA, the CDR3 is TGTGCCAGCAGCTTAATCCAGGGGGACGGGGAGCTGTTTTTT. Translated, it gives CASSLIQGDGELFF. Supplemented by reference TRBV7-3 and TRBJ2-2, the full variable domain reads GAGVSQTPSNKVTEKGKYVELRCDPISGHTALYWYRQSLGQGPEFLIYFQGTGAADDSGLPNDRFFAVRPEGSVSTLKIQRTERGDSAVYLCASSLIQGDGELFFGEGSRLTVL.